One sample yielded the 31 T cell receptor beta chains listed below, sequenced in a study of cytomegalovirus exposure and HLA in healthy donors (dated by TCRdb to between 2016 and 2019). The library relied on the immunoSEQ multiplex PCR assay. The multiplex PCR relied on a mix of 60 forward primers for TCR Vbeta segments and 13 reverse primers for TCR Jbeta segments. TCRdb re-hosts the immuneACCESS table, in-frame sequences only. Its copies lack some clones; in the studies checked, an unresolved V gene accounts for under half of them, and the cause for the rest is not known. In all, the sample holds around 130,000 clones, and about two thirds of those were seen once. 2.6% of the sample is taken by the ten largest. The sequencing input was PBMCs. These receptors originate from a woman aged 60-70 years in good health and CMV-seropositive.

This chain links TRBV6-1 with TRBJ1-2; a possible D gene is TRBD1 (5 bases). Germline CDR1 is MNHNS and CDR2 is SASEGT. V dropped 4 bases and J dropped 5 bases, with 11 bases sitting between them. This CDR3 has 13 amino acids. CDR3 in amino acids: CASSADSFYGYTF. CDR3 in DNA: TGTGCCAGCAGTGCAGACAGCTTTTATGGCTACACCTTC.

The rearrangement links TRBV5-1 to TRBJ1-4; 8 bases line up with TRBD1. CDR1 is SGHRS, CDR2 YFSETQ, per germline. V dropped 4 bases and J dropped 0; count of bases not matched to a gene: 17. CDR3 length equals 20 residues. The CDR3 spells CASSEGTGRSLSATNEKLFF. The CDR3, as DNA: TGCGCCAGCAGCGAGGGGACAGGACGGTCATTATCTGCAACTAATGAAAAACTGTTTTTT.

V usage is TRBV5-6 and J usage is TRBJ2-3, with D perhaps matching TRBD1 (7 bases). This CDR3 is built from 17 residues. Germline V gene data show CDR1 as SGHDT and CDR2 as YYEEEE. V dropped 3 bases and J dropped 5 bases, with 22 bases sitting between them. Written as DNA, the CDR3 is TGTGCCAGCAGCTGGGGGGAACGGCAGGGGGTAAAAGATACGCAGTATTTT. It encodes CASSWGERQGVKDTQYF.

J is TRBJ1-5 and V is TRBV6-5, with 7 bases matching TRBD1. After removal of 0 bases from V and 7 bases from J, the junction contained 6 bases not matched to a gene. This CDR3 is built from 15 residues. In germline, CDR1 is MNHEY, CDR2 SVGAGI. DNA for the CDR3: TGTGCCAGCAGTTACTCGTGGGACAGTTTCCAGCCCCAGCATTTT. It translates to CASSYSWDSFQPQHF.

This clone was recorded a few times. V gene TRBV6-6 combines with J gene TRBJ2-1; tentative D call: TRBD2 (5 bases). The germline gives CDR1 MNHNY, CDR2 SVGAGI (reference sequence). This CDR3 has 12 residues. V was trimmed by 5 bases and J by 7 bases, leaving 9 bases between them. CDR3 protein: CASSTPGNEQFF. CDR3 in DNA: TGTGCCAGCAGTACCCCGGGGAATGAGCAGTTCTTC.

The gene calls are TRBV11-1 and TRBJ2-1, with TRBD1 identical over 7 bases. The V and J ends lost 4 bases and 2 bases, in that order; junction bases with no gene match: 5. Germline CDR1 is SGHAT and CDR2 is FQDESV (reference sequence). This CDR3 has 15 residues. Here the CDR3 DNA reads TGTGCCAGCAGCTACCGGGACAGCACCTACAATGAGCAGTTCTTC. Translated: CASSYRDSTYNEQFF.

The V gene is TRBV29-1, the J gene TRBJ2-1; TRBD1 matches 12 bases. Germline CDR1 and CDR2: SQVTM and ANQGSEA. The CDR3 spans 13 residues. After removal of 3 bases from V and 10 bases from J, the junction contained 4 bases not matched to a gene. This CDR3 is CSVEGTGGGEQFF. DNA for the CDR3: TGCAGCGTTGAGGGGACAGGGGGCGGGGAGCAGTTCTTC.

The table lists this clone with a few counts. This chain links TRBV2 with TRBJ1-2; D is uncertain. The germline CDR1 and CDR2 sequences are SNHLY and FYNNEI. This CDR3 contains 14 residues. Trimming pared 6 bases from V and 4 bases from J, leaving 15 bases between. DNA for the CDR3: TGTGCCAGCAGCCTCCGGTCTGAGGTCTATGGCTACACCTTC. Protein product: CASSLRSEVYGYTF.

The J gene is TRBJ1-5, the V gene TRBV7-9; the match to TRBD1 covers 12 bases. The CDR3 contains 18 residues. Germline assignment: CDR1 SEHNR and CDR2 FQNEAQ (reference sequence). Trimming cost V 3 bases and J 0 bases; bases outside gene matches: 6. The chain's CDR3 is CASSLGQGADNSNQPQHF. The CDR3 coding sequence is TGTGCCAGCAGCTTGGGACAGGGGGCGGATAATAGCAATCAGCCCCAGCATTTT.

This clone appeared once. The chain couples TRBV5-1 to TRBJ2-2; TRBD1 is a possible D gene (5 bases). CDR1 and CDR2 (germline): SGHRS, YFSETQ. Deletions cut 0 bases from V and 3 bases from J, with 9 bases between. This CDR3 is 15 amino acids long. CDR3 amino acids: CASSLVRQYTGELFF. The DNA of the CDR3 is TGCGCCAGCAGCTTGGTGAGACAGTACACCGGGGAGCTGTTTTTT.

As concerns this clone: Other DNA sequences in this sample translate to the same CDR3. The V and J genes are TRBV7-3 and TRBJ1-1; D uncertain. Germline CDR1 reads SGHTA; CDR2 reads FQGTGA. The V end lost 3 bases, the J end lost 1 base, and 6 bases lay between the germline ends. The CDR3 runs 13 residues. CDR3 in DNA: TGTGCCAGCAGCTTGACGGGGAACACTGAAGCTTTCTTT. The encoded protein is CASSLTGNTEAFF.

The V call is TRBV2, the J call TRBJ1-4; 8 bases are shared with TRBD1. The CDR3 has 15 amino acids. The V and J ends lost 8 bases and 8 bases, in that order; junction bases with no gene match: 13. Germline values: CDR1 SNHLY, CDR2 FYNNEI. The CDR3 coding sequence is TGTGCCAGCGGGGGACAGGCCCTTATGGGGGAAAAACTGTTTTTT. This sequence encodes CASGGQALMGEKLFF.

The chain uses TRBV14 and TRBJ1-1; tentatively, D is TRBD1 (6 bases). The CDR3 is 12 residues long. The V gene lost 4 bases and the J gene lost 5 bases, with 8 bases spanning the gap. In germline, CDR1 is SGHDN, CDR2 FVKESK. CDR3 DNA sequence: TGTGCCAGCAGCCGCGGACAGACTGAAGCTTTCTTT. It translates to CASSRGQTEAFF. Full variable domain (remainder filled in from reference TRBV14 and TRBJ1-1): EAGVTQFPSHSVIEKGQTVTLRCDPISGHDNLYWYRRVMGKEIKFLLHFVKESKQDESGMPNNRFLAERTGGTYSTLKVQPAELEDSGVYFCASSRGQTEAFFGQGTRLTVV.

This chain links TRBV9 with TRBJ1-1; 9 bases are shared with TRBD1. Trimming removed 6 bases from V and 2 bases from J; junction bases left unmatched: 8. This CDR3 spans 15 amino acids. Germline lookup yields CDR1 SGDLS and CDR2 YYNGEE. The DNA of the CDR3 is TGTGCCAGCAACTTACAGGGGGCGCAAAACACTGAAGCTTTCTTT. Its translation: CASNLQGAQNTEAFF.

This clone has only one observation. The chain links TRBV7-6 to TRBJ2-4, with D possibly TRBD2 on 7 matching bases. The CDR3 covers 15 residues. V was clipped by 0 bases and J by 8 bases, with 14 bases between them. Germline CDR1 is SGHVS and CDR2 is FNYEAQ. CDR3 sequence: CASSLAPGGRDIQYF. CDR3 coding DNA: TGTGCCAGCAGCTTAGCTCCGGGGGGCAGGGACATTCAGTACTTC.

J is TRBJ2-1 and V is TRBV7-3, with 7 bases lining up with TRBD2. The CDR3 covers 14 residues. With V trimmed by 3 bases and J by 5 bases, 4 bases remained unmatched. Germline V gene sequence: CDR1 SGHTA, CDR2 FQGTGA. As DNA, the CDR3 is TGTGCCAGCAGCTTGGCGGGGGTGAACAATGAGCAGTTCTTC. Its protein product is CASSLAGVNNEQFF.

The rearrangement joins TRBV6-4 to TRBJ1-2; 7 nucleotides agree with TRBD1. Germline V gene lookup returns CDR1 MRHNA and CDR2 SNTAGT. This CDR3 contains 13 residues. Trimming took 4 bases from V and 8 from J; bases not matched to a gene: 7. CDR3: CASSVGGGAGYTF. The CDR3 region has the DNA TGTGCCAGCAGTGTTGGAGGGGGCGCGGGCTACACCTTC.

The chain uses TRBV18 and TRBJ1-1; D is perhaps TRBD1 (6 bases). This CDR3 has 14 amino acids. V was trimmed by 3 bases and J by 2 bases, leaving 10 bases between them. The germline V gene has CDR1 KGHSH and CDR2 LQKENI. CDR3 amino acids: CASSPRQDNTEAFF. The DNA for the CDR3 is TGTGCCAGCTCACCTCGACAGGACAACACTGAAGCTTTCTTT.

The V and J genes are TRBV6-1 and TRBJ1-5, with D perhaps matching TRBD1 (5 bases). The germline V and J ends were trimmed by 0 bases and 2 bases, with 14 bases remaining between them. The CDR3 spans 17 residues. CDR1 is MNHNS, CDR2 SASEGT, per germline. In DNA form, the CDR3 reads TGTGCCAGCAGTGAAGCGCGGGGCAGGATGGGCAATCAGCCCCAGCATTTT. This gives the protein CASSEARGRMGNQPQHF.

In its sample, this clone was seen a few times. Distinct nucleotide sequences in the sample also encode this CDR3. V gene TRBV7-9 combines with J gene TRBJ1-6; 10 bases line up with TRBD1. V lost 8 bases, J lost 3 bases, and 7 bases stayed unmatched. Germline V gene sequence: CDR1 SEHNR, CDR2 FQNEAQ (reference sequence). This CDR3 is built from 16 residues. The CDR3 nucleotides read TGTGCCAGCGGCCTGACAGGGGGCGACTATAATTCACCCCTCCACTTT. Amino acids: CASGLTGGDYNSPLHF.

This chain joins TRBV7-9 and TRBJ1-4, with D unresolved. Trimming pared 1 base from V and 8 bases from J, leaving 8 bases between. The CDR3 is 13 residues long. Germline CDR1 and CDR2: SEHNR and FQNEAQ (reference sequence). CDR3 DNA sequence: TGTGCCAGCAGCTTAGTCAGTACCGAAAAACTGTTTTTT. It specifies CASSLVSTEKLFF.

This clone was seen once. The chain is built from TRBV29-1 and TRBJ2-2; D unresolved. CDR1 and CDR2 (germline): SQVTM, ANQGSEA. CDR3 length: 12 amino acids. Trimming pared 5 bases from V and 1 base from J, leaving 5 bases between. CDR3 coding DNA: TGCAGCGTTTTCAGGAACACCGGGGAGCTGTTTTTT. Amino acids: CSVFRNTGELFF.

Only a few counts were recorded for this clone. The chain couples TRBV11-2 to TRBJ1-6, with D possibly matching TRBD1 (5 bases). Germline V lookup: CDR1 SGHAT, CDR2 FQNNGV. The length of the CDR3 is 15 residues. V lost 5 bases, J lost 6 bases, and 14 bases lay in between. In DNA form, the CDR3 reads TGTGCCAGCAGCAACCAGGGAAGGCTTAATTCACCCCTCCACTTT. Encoded protein: CASSNQGRLNSPLHF.

The rearrangement joins TRBV5-1 to TRBJ2-7, with 7 bases matching TRBD1. This CDR3 has 13 residues. The ends lost 3 bases at V and 3 bases at J; junction bases unmatched: 3. Germline V gene data show CDR1 as SGHRS and CDR2 as YFSETQ. In DNA form, the CDR3 reads TGCGCCAGCAGCTCTGGGACAGACTACGAGCAGTACTTC. Its protein is CASSSGTDYEQYF.

This clone was seen once. J is TRBJ2-7 and V is TRBV19, with D maybe TRBD1 (6 bases). The CDR3 is 12 amino acids. V shed 5 bases and J shed 5 bases, with 10 bases lying between them. Germline values: CDR1 LNHDA, CDR2 SQIVND (reference sequence). CDR3 DNA: TGTGCCAGTAGTCCAGGGGTCCACGAGCAGTACTTC. Protein: CASSPGVHEQYF.

The chain links TRBV19 to TRBJ1-1, with a weak D call TRBD1 (5 bases). There are 14 residues in the CDR3. V lost 8 bases to trimming and J lost 0 bases, with 13 bases between them. Germline values: CDR1 LNHDA, CDR2 SQIVND (reference sequence). In DNA form, the CDR3 reads TGTGCCAGTGGCGAGGAGGGGATGAACACTGAAGCTTTCTTT. Its translation: CASGEEGMNTEAFF.

The chain has TRBV5-6 and TRBJ1-1; TRBD1 agrees at 7 bases. The V segment lost 0 bases and the J segment 6 bases; nucleotides outside the gene matches: 8. The CDR3 is made up of 15 amino acids. Germline lookup yields CDR1 SGHDT and CDR2 YYEEEE. CDR3 loop: CASSLGGQFTPEAFF. The CDR3 coding sequence is TGTGCCAGCAGCTTGGGGGGACAGTTCACGCCTGAAGCTTTCTTT.

The gene calls are TRBV6-6 and TRBJ1-5; a possible D gene is TRBD1 (6 bases). This CDR3 contains 15 residues. CDR1 is MNHNY and CDR2 is SVGAGI in the germline V gene (reference sequence). V lost 6 bases, J lost 7 bases, and 19 bases lay in between. The CDR3 DNA follows: TGTGCCAGCAGCAGGGGAAGCTCGGGGGGACAGCCCCAGCATTTT. Amino acid sequence: CASSRGSSGGQPQHF.

Worth noting for this clone: One end of the junction does not line up with germline, which may come from a read error. The CDR3 spells CASSLDAGSSYNEQFF. CDR3 sequence (DNA): TGTGCTAGCAGCTTAGATGCGGGAAGCTCCTACAATGAGCAGTTCTTC. The gene calls are TRBV7-7 and TRBJ2-1; tentative D call: TRBD2 (6 bases). Germline V CDR1 and CDR2: SSHAT, FNYEAQ (reference sequence). The CDR3 contains 16 residues.

This clone was seen only a few times. The CDR3 DNA is TGTGCCAGCAGGCCAGGCTCTGGGGCCAACGTCCTGACTTTC. Translated, it gives CASRPGSGANVLTF. The chain has TRBV7-9 and TRBJ2-6, with D uncertain. The ends were cut back, 6 bases at V and 0 bases at J, with 6 bases in the middle. The CDR3 has 14 amino acids. The V gene's germline CDR1 is SEHNR and CDR2 FQNEAQ (reference sequence).

The J gene is TRBJ1-1, the V gene TRBV29-1; a weak D match, TRBD1 (6 bases). Germline V gene sequence: CDR1 SQVTM, CDR2 ANQGSEA. The CDR3 covers 14 residues. V lost 6 bases, J lost 1 base, and 15 bases lay in between. The CDR3 DNA follows: TGCAGCGTCTCCCTGGGAGGGGGGAACACTGAAGCTTTCTTT. This encodes CSVSLGGGNTEAFF. Using reference TRBV29-1 and TRBJ1-1 for the parts outside the CDR3, the full variable domain is SAVISQKPSRDICQRGTSLTIQCQVDSQVTMMFWYRQQPGQSLTLIATANQGSEATYESGFVIDKFPISRPNLTFSTLTVSNMSPEDSSIYLCSVSLGGGNTEAFFGQGTRLTVV.